What follows are 27 T cell receptor beta chains derived from one specimen sequenced in a study of CD8 T cells in Susac syndrome (dated 2019 in TCRdb). Receptor amplification or capture employed the immunoSEQ multiplex PCR assay. RNA was extracted using the RNeasy kit, and about 0.45 to 1 ug of the RNA was reverse transcribed with random hexamers. In-frame beta chains were kept once TCRdb had trimmed the public reads at Q25 with fastp and called clones with MiXCR. CDR3 protein sequences are deduplicated, and each keeps its most common genes and DNA. This sample is represented by approximately 80,000 distinct CDR3 sequences; roughly 95% of them were singletons. Clones ranked in the top ten supply 0.5% to 0.65% of the sample. Material for sequencing was CD8+ T cells from PBMCs. Source of these receptors: a human donor with Susac syndrome.

J is TRBJ1-2 and V is TRBV12-3 or TRBV12-4; D uncertain. V was trimmed by 1 base and J by 4 bases, leaving 19 bases between them. The CDR3 is 17 residues long. The DNA of the CDR3 is TGTGCCAGCAGTTTAGTAATCCGCTTCTCAGGTACCTATGGCTACACCTTC. Protein product: CASSLVIRFSGTYGYTF.

This chain joins TRBV20-1 and TRBJ2-7; possible D gene TRBD1, 5 bases. The germline V gene has CDR1 DFQATT and CDR2 SNEGSKA (reference sequence). The V and J ends lost 3 bases and 2 bases respectively, with 8 bases between them. CDR3 length equals 12 residues. The CDR3 DNA reads TGCAGTGCTAGGGGGCGGACCTACGAGCAGTACTTC. Protein: CSARGRTYEQYF.

The V and J genes are TRBV6-1 and TRBJ1-2; TRBD1 agrees at 8 bases. This CDR3 region has 19 residues. V was clipped by 8 bases and J by 6 bases; unmatched bases: 26. Germline CDR1 reads MNHNS; CDR2 reads SASEGT. This CDR3 reads CASHYPWGAGGAKWNGYTF. For the CDR3, the DNA is TGTGCCAGCCACTACCCTTGGGGGGCAGGGGGCGCCAAATGGAATGGCTACACCTTC.

The rearrangement links TRBV5-6 to TRBJ1-2; D is unclear. V was clipped by 4 bases and J by 5 bases, with 15 bases between them. The CDR3 has 14 amino acids. The germline gives CDR1 SGHDT, CDR2 YYEEEE. CDR3 loop: CASSLGKTVYGYTF. The CDR3 DNA is TGTGCCAGCAGCCTCGGAAAGACGGTATATGGCTACACCTTC.

This clonotype is a singleton in its sample. Mismatch with germline at one junction end may stem from a read error. The CDR3 DNA sequence: TGTGCCAGCACCCAAGCGGTTAACACTGAAGCCTTCTTT. It translates to CASTQAVNTEAFF. The gene calls are TRBV27 and TRBJ1-1; D is unclear. The CDR3 length is 13 residues. Germline V gene data show CDR1 as MNHEY and CDR2 as SMNVEV (reference sequence).

The chain recombines TRBV4-3 with TRBJ2-6; no clear D. With 0 bases removed from V and 0 bases from J, the gap between germline ends came to 6 bases. Germline assignment: CDR1 LGHNA and CDR2 YSLEER. The CDR3 extends over 16 amino acids. The CDR3 loop is CASSQEEYSGANVLTF. In DNA form, the CDR3 reads TGCGCCAGCAGCCAAGAAGAGTACTCTGGGGCCAACGTCCTGACTTTC.

The chain has TRBV7-8 and TRBJ2-5; 7 nucleotides agree with TRBD2. V gave up 4 bases and J gave up 5 bases; unmatched junction bases: 16. Germline-derived CDR1 and CDR2 are SGHVS and FQNEAQ. The CDR3 sequence is 17 residues long. The CDR3 sequence: CASSYPRDSGSGETQYF. CDR3 in DNA: TGTGCCAGCAGCTACCCCCGGGATAGCGGGTCGGGGGAGACCCAGTACTTC.

This clonotype appeared a single time. This chain joins TRBV29-1 and TRBJ2-2, with D uncertain. V was trimmed by 7 bases and J by 7 bases, leaving 7 bases between them. Germline values: CDR1 SQVTM, CDR2 ANQGSEA. The CDR3 is made up of 10 amino acids. The CDR3 loop reads CSALDGELFF. Written as DNA, the CDR3 is TGCAGCGCCTTGGACGGGGAGCTGTTTTTT.

The chain joins TRBV29-1 to TRBJ1-1; the match to TRBD1 covers 7 bases. From germline, CDR1 is SQVTM and CDR2 ANQGSEA. The CDR3 spans 13 residues. Trimming at V came to 4 bases and at J to 5 bases, leaving 7 bases not matched to a gene. The CDR3 sequence is CSVGPQGMTEAFF. DNA of the CDR3: TGCAGCGTTGGACCACAGGGGATGACTGAAGCTTTCTTT.

The chain is built from TRBV5-1 and TRBJ1-1; 7 nucleotides match TRBD1. Germline CDR1 reads SGHRS; CDR2 reads YFSETQ. With V trimmed by 0 bases and J by 6 bases, 8 bases remained unmatched. The CDR3 length is 15 residues. The chain's CDR3 is CASSLVAGGNPEAFF. CDR3 DNA: TGCGCCAGCAGCTTGGTAGCAGGGGGTAACCCTGAAGCTTTCTTT.

V usage is TRBV12-3 or TRBV12-4 and J usage is TRBJ2-2, with 9 positions matching TRBD2. The V and J ends lost 3 bases and 5 bases, in that order; junction bases with no gene match: 4. This CDR3 region has 15 residues. This CDR3 reads CASSFRTSETGELFF. For the CDR3, the DNA is TGTGCCAGCAGTTTCCGGACTAGCGAAACCGGGGAGCTGTTTTTT.

V usage is TRBV28 and J usage is TRBJ2-5, with 9 positions matching TRBD2. The CDR3 extends over 15 amino acids. Germline CDR1 MDHEN, CDR2 SYDVKM. The V segment lost 8 bases and the J segment 5 bases; nucleotides outside the gene matches: 12. The CDR3 here is CASSRGTSMRETQYF. The CDR3 DNA reads as TGTGCCAGCTCGAGGGGGACTAGCATGAGGGAGACCCAGTACTTC.

This clonotype has just one count. The rearrangement joins TRBV9 to TRBJ2-1; 10 bases are a match to TRBD1. This CDR3 has 16 amino acids. The V gene end was trimmed by 0 bases and the J gene end by 12 bases; junction bases not matched to a gene: 12. Per germline, CDR1 SGDLS and CDR2 YYNGEE. DNA of the CDR3: TGTGCCAGCAGCGTAGCAGAAAAGGACAGGGGGGGAGGGCAGTTCTTC. This translates into CASSVAEKDRGGGQFF.

This chain uses TRBV7-9 with TRBJ2-3; a weak D match, TRBD2 (5 bases). This CDR3 spans 13 amino acids. Germline V CDR1 and CDR2: SEHNR, FQNEAQ (reference sequence). V lost 6 bases and J lost 4, with 11 bases in between. CDR3 sequence reads: CASSKTGADTQYF. DNA for the CDR3: TGTGCCAGCAGTAAAACCGGGGCAGATACGCAGTATTTT.

J is TRBJ1-5 and V is TRBV7-2, with unresolved D. This CDR3 contains 12 residues. V was clipped by 4 bases and J by 4 bases, with 5 bases between them. Looked up from germline, CDR1 is SGHTA and CDR2 is FQGNSA. CDR3 loop: CASSSANQPQHF. CDR3 coding DNA: TGTGCCAGCAGCTCCGCAAATCAGCCCCAGCATTTT.

This chain uses TRBV7-9 with TRBJ2-7; 9 bases align to TRBD2. V trimming: 3 bases; J trimming: 3 bases; junction bases outside the gene matches: 15. CDR3 length equals 18 residues. Germline V gene lookup returns CDR1 SEHNR and CDR2 FQNEAQ (reference sequence). CDR3: CASSLATRPGGGGYEQYF. CDR3 sequence (DNA): TGTGCCAGCAGCTTGGCTACACGACCAGGCGGGGGGGGCTACGAGCAGTACTTC.

The chain couples TRBV9 to TRBJ1-5; D unresolved. The V gene's germline CDR1 is SGDLS and CDR2 YYNGEE. This CDR3 region has 14 residues. V dropped 0 bases and J dropped 2 bases, with 6 bases sitting between them. This chain's CDR3 is CASSVGTGNQPQHF. CDR3 in DNA: TGTGCCAGCAGCGTAGGCACAGGCAATCAGCCCCAGCATTTT.

The chain joins TRBV5-1 to TRBJ2-7, with no clear D. V dropped 0 bases and J dropped 5 bases, with 12 bases sitting between them. The CDR3 has 14 amino acids. CDR1 is SGHRS and CDR2 is YFSETQ in the germline V gene. This chain's CDR3 is CASSLEGPLDEQYF. As DNA, the CDR3 is TGCGCCAGCAGCTTGGAAGGGCCGCTCGACGAGCAGTACTTC.

This clonotype was seen once. The rearrangement joins TRBV28 to TRBJ2-2; TRBD1 is a possible D gene (5 bases). This CDR3 is built from 16 residues. Deletions cut 6 bases from V and 4 bases from J, with 18 bases between. The germline V gene has CDR1 MDHEN and CDR2 SYDVKM. CDR3 nucleotide sequence: TGTGCCAGCAGCTCACCCTTCGACAGCCTCACCGGGGAGCTGTTTTTT. Encoded protein: CASSSPFDSLTGELFF.

V gene TRBV5-4 combines with J gene TRBJ1-5; D uncertain. Germline CDR1 reads SGHNT; CDR2 reads YYREEE (reference sequence). Between the trimmed V and J ends, which lost 0 bases and 0 bases, there was a span of 10 bases. CDR3 length: 16 residues. The CDR3 nucleotides read TGTGCCAGCAGCTTGGACGTAGGGTATAGCAATCAGCCCCAGCATTTT. It translates to CASSLDVGYSNQPQHF. Together with reference TRBV5-4 and TRBJ1-5, the CDR3 gives the full variable domain: ETGVTQSPTHLIKTRGQQVTLRCSSQSGHNTVSWYQQALGQGPQFIFQYYREEENGRGNFPPRFSGLQFPNYSSELNVNALELDDSALYLCASSLDVGYSNQPQHFGDGTRLSIL.

A single count supports this clonotype. J is TRBJ2-1 and V is TRBV29-1; 10 bases are shared with TRBD2. The CDR3 extends over 17 amino acids. The J segment lost 0 bases and the V segment lost 4 bases, leaving 9 bases of the junction unmatched. Germline V lookup: CDR1 SQVTM, CDR2 ANQGSEA. Written as DNA, the CDR3 is TGCAGCGTTGGTCGGCTAGCGGGAGCTCTCTCCTACAATGAGCAGTTCTTC. It encodes CSVGRLAGALSYNEQFF.

The chain is built from TRBV7-2 and TRBJ1-2; D is uncertain. Trimming cost V 5 bases and J 8 bases, with 15 bases left between them. This CDR3 comprises 13 residues. Germline V gene data show CDR1 as SGHTA and CDR2 as FQGNSA. The CDR3 DNA sequence: TGTGCCAGCAGCCCACCTCAGGCCGAAGGCTACACCTTC. The encoded protein is CASSPPQAEGYTF. Full variable domain (missing parts from reference TRBV7-2 and TRBJ1-2): GAGVSQSPSNKVTEKGKDVELRCDPISGHTALYWYRQSLGQGLEFLIYFQGNSAPDKSGLPSDRFSAERTGGSVSTLTIQRTQQEDSAVYLCASSPPQAEGYTFGSGTRLTVV.

The chain links TRBV3-1 to TRBJ1-2; 8 nucleotides match TRBD1. Germline CDR1 and CDR2: LGHDT and YNNKEL (reference sequence). V was clipped by 4 bases and J by 4 bases; unmatched bases: 17. This CDR3 is built from 18 residues. The CDR3, as DNA: TGTGCCAGCAGCCCAGAAAAAGAGCCCGGGGACAGGTCCTATGGCTACACCTTC. Translation gives CASSPEKEPGDRSYGYTF.

In its sample, this clonotype was seen a few times. The chain combines TRBV10-3 with TRBJ2-7, with 10 bases that match TRBD1. The CDR3 is made up of 16 amino acids. Germline V gives CDR1 ENHRY, CDR2 SYGVKD. The junction had 10 bases not matched to a gene; V was cut back by 8 bases and J by 0 bases. This CDR3 is CAIRGTGVPSSYEQYF. CDR3 nucleotide sequence: TGTGCCATCCGCGGGACAGGGGTACCGAGCTCCTACGAGCAGTACTTC.

The rearrangement joins TRBV6-2 or TRBV6-3 to TRBJ2-7; possible D gene TRBD1, 6 bases. The CDR3 sequence is 16 residues long. The germline gives CDR1 MNHEY, CDR2 SVGEGT. The V and J ends lost 6 bases and 2 bases respectively, with 20 bases between them. CDR3 bases: TGTGCCAGCAGGAATATGGGGACACCCGCACCCTACGAGCAGTACTTC. This translates into CASRNMGTPAPYEQYF.

This CDR3 reads CASSLSFNGYTF. The CDR3 DNA follows: TGTGCCAGCAGTTTGAGTTTTAATGGCTACACCTTC. V usage is TRBV12-3 or TRBV12-4 and J usage is TRBJ1-2; D is undetermined. The CDR3 sequence is 12 residues long. The ends were cut back, 3 bases at V and 6 bases at J, with 8 bases in the middle.

This rearrangement joins TRBV10-3 to TRBJ1-5; weak D call: TRBD1 (6 bases). Trimming pared 4 bases from V and 5 bases from J, leaving 18 bases between. The CDR3 runs to 16 residues. The germline CDR1 and CDR2 sequences are ENHRY and SYGVKD. The CDR3 region is CAISGPEQGGDQPQHF. The CDR3 DNA reads TGTGCCATCAGTGGGCCAGAACAGGGAGGGGATCAGCCCCAGCATTTT.